The 21 T cell receptor beta chains presented below share a single source sample, sequenced in a study of cytomegalovirus exposure and HLA in healthy donors. It was with 60 Vbeta and 13 Jbeta primers that the PCR ran. Produced via immunoSEQ multiplex PCR; TCRdb's table is partial and in-frame only. The profile shows 60,000 to 85,000 clones, under 80% of them singletons. Source material: PBMCs. These receptor sequences come from a male donor in good health and CMV-seropositive.

A few counts support this clone. The chain joins TRBV30 to TRBJ2-7, with D possibly matching TRBD1 (6 bases). The CDR3 is 13 residues long. Trimming shortened V by 2 bases and J by 2 bases, and 10 bases separated the two germline ends. Germline V CDR1 and CDR2: GTSNPN, SVGIG (reference sequence). The CDR3 region has the DNA TGTGCCTGGAGTCGGGACACCCCCTACGAGCAGTACTTC. Its protein product is CAWSRDTPYEQYF.

There are a few counts of this clone. CDR3 sequence reads: CASSWGTGGSNTGELFF. In DNA form, the CDR3 reads TGCGCCAGCAGCTGGGGGACAGGGGGCTCGAACACCGGGGAGCTGTTTTTT. This sequence joins TRBV5-1 and TRBJ2-2; 12 bases map to TRBD1. This CDR3 comprises 17 residues. CDR1 SGHRS and CDR2 YFSETQ come from the germline V gene. Trimming took 3 bases from V and 0 from J; bases not matched to a gene: 3.

The rearrangement joins TRBV7-9 to TRBJ1-3; no clear D. The CDR3 has 15 amino acids. Germline V gives CDR1 SEHNR, CDR2 FQNEAQ (reference sequence). The V end lost 1 base, the J end lost 0 bases, and 7 bases lay between the germline ends. The CDR3 nucleotides are TGTGCCAGCAGCTTAGAACTGATCTCTGGAAACACCATATATTTT. Residues: CASSLELISGNTIYF. Variable domain in full (rest from reference TRBV7-9 and TRBJ1-3): DTGVSQNPRHKITKRGQNVTFRCDPISEHNRLYWYRQTLGQGPEFLTYFQNEAQLEKSRLLSDRFSAERPKGSFSTLEIQRTEQGDSAMYLCASSLELISGNTIYFGEGSWLTVV.

This rearrangement joins TRBV10-3 to TRBJ2-4, with 10 nucleotides matching TRBD2. Looked up from germline, CDR1 is ENHRY and CDR2 is SYGVKD. Losses at the gene ends were 4 bases for V and 5 bases for J; bases not matched to a gene: 5. CDR3 length equals 15 residues. This CDR3 reads CAISGSSGRQNIQYF. Here the CDR3 DNA reads TGTGCCATCAGTGGGTCTAGCGGGAGACAAAACATTCAGTACTTC.

The V call is TRBV30, the J call TRBJ1-2; D unclear. This CDR3 region has 11 residues. Trimming left V 7 bases short and J 2 bases short, with 8 bases between. Germline lookup yields CDR1 GTSNPN and CDR2 SVGIG (reference sequence). The CDR3 region is CASFGNYGYTF. CDR3 nucleotides: TGTGCCTCTTTCGGGAACTATGGCTACACCTTC.

The V gene is TRBV5-1, the J gene TRBJ2-7; D is perhaps TRBD1 (6 bases). Germline V gene lookup returns CDR1 SGHRS and CDR2 YFSETQ. The V and J ends lost 4 bases and 1 base respectively, with 9 bases between them. The CDR3 is 13 amino acids. Here the CDR3 reads CASSRDTSYEQYF. The DNA for the CDR3 is TGCGCCAGCAGCCGGGACACTTCCTACGAGCAGTACTTC.

The rearrangement uses TRBV12-5 and TRBJ2-2; 8 bases fit TRBD1. Germline V gene lookup returns CDR1 LGHNT and CDR2 FRNRAP. After removal of 5 bases from V and 7 bases from J, the junction contained 3 bases not matched to a gene. This CDR3 is 13 amino acids long. CDR3 region: CASGQGASGELFF. The CDR3 region has the DNA TGTGCTAGTGGTCAGGGGGCTAGCGGGGAGCTGTTTTTT.

V and J are TRBV14 and TRBJ1-1; D is uncertain. V lost 5 bases and J 4 bases, leaving 14 bases between the germline ends. This CDR3 contains 14 residues. Germline V gives CDR1 SGHDN, CDR2 FVKESK. The CDR3 spells CASSNRVAGTEAFF. CDR3 nucleotides: TGTGCCAGCAGCAATCGGGTGGCGGGCACTGAAGCTTTCTTT.

About this clone itself: Other nucleotide sequences from this sample produce the same CDR3. The rearrangement uses TRBV5-1 and TRBJ2-1; TRBD2 aligns across 7 bases. Germline V gives CDR1 SGHRS, CDR2 YFSETQ. CDR3 length: 13 residues. V dropped 0 bases and J dropped 8; count of bases not matched to a gene: 2. The CDR3, as DNA: TGCGCCAGCAGCTTGGTGGCGGGAGATGAGCAGTTCTTC. Its protein is CASSLVAGDEQFF. The full variable domain, its missing parts supplied by reference TRBV5-1 and TRBJ2-1, is KAGVTQTPRYLIKTRGQQVTLSCSPISGHRSVSWYQQTPGQGLQFLFEYFSETQRNKGNFPGRFSGRQFSNSRSEMNVSTLELGDSALYLCASSLVAGDEQFFGPGTRLTVL.

There are a few counts of this clone. This chain links TRBV9 with TRBJ2-7; a possible D gene is TRBD2 (6 bases). The CDR3 runs 15 residues. The germline V and J ends were trimmed by 4 bases and 3 bases, with 17 bases remaining between them. Germline V gives CDR1 SGDLS, CDR2 YYNGEE. The CDR3 DNA follows: TGTGCCAGCAGCCCTCAGGGCCGGGGGAACTACGAGCAGTACTTC. It yields the protein CASSPQGRGNYEQYF. The entire variable domain, with the rest obtained from reference TRBV9 and TRBJ2-7, is as follows: DSGVTQTPKHLITATGQRVTLRCSPRSGDLSVYWYQQSLDQGLQFLIQYYNGEERAKGNILERFSAQQFPDLHSELNLSSLELGDSALYFCASSPQGRGNYEQYFGPGTRLTVT.

In DNA form, the CDR3 reads TGTGCCAGCTCACCAAGCCGGGGGGAGCAGTTCTTC. Translated: CASSPSRGEQFF. This chain joins TRBV18 and TRBJ2-1, with TRBD2 as a possible D gene (6 bases). This CDR3 is 12 amino acids long. Germline V gene sequence: CDR1 KGHSH, CDR2 LQKENI. Trimming removed 2 bases from V and 10 bases from J, with 9 bases in between.

The J gene is TRBJ1-3, the V gene TRBV9; 11 bases are shared with TRBD1. With 0 bases clipped from V and 3 bases from J, the junction kept 2 bases outside the gene matches. The CDR3 is 16 amino acids. Germline CDR1 SGDLS, CDR2 YYNGEE. In nucleotides, the CDR3 is TGTGCCAGCAGCGTAGAGGGACAGGGGGGTGGAAACACCATATATTTT. Protein sequence: CASSVEGQGGGNTIYF.

The chain has TRBV6-5 and TRBJ2-7; a weak D match, TRBD1 (6 bases). Germline V CDR1 and CDR2: MNHEY, SVGAGI. V was cut by 6 bases and J by 6 bases, with 12 bases left in between. This CDR3 is 12 amino acids long. CDR3 region: CASRNRVGEQYF. The CDR3 nucleotides read TGTGCCAGCAGAAACAGGGTAGGCGAGCAGTACTTC.

This chain connects TRBV2 to TRBJ2-1, with D hard to call. The V end was cut by 7 bases, the J end by 1 base, with 11 bases between. The CDR3 is 14 amino acids. Germline V gives CDR1 SNHLY, CDR2 FYNNEI. The CDR3 reads CASNPENSYNEQFF. DNA of the CDR3: TGTGCCAGCAACCCCGAGAATTCCTACAATGAGCAGTTCTTC.

This chain links TRBV6-4 with TRBJ2-2; TRBD2 aligns across 10 bases. The germline V gene encodes CDR1 MRHNA and CDR2 SNTAGT. The V and J ends lost 7 bases and 7 bases, in that order; junction bases with no gene match: 9. The CDR3 length is 15 residues. Written as DNA, the CDR3 is TGTGCCAGCAAGCGCCTAGCGGGAGACATCGGGGAGCTGTTTTTT. Translating it yields CASKRLAGDIGELFF.

This chain connects TRBV29-1 to TRBJ2-1, with 14 bases fitting TRBD2. The CDR3 has 17 amino acids. Germline loops: CDR1 SQVTM, CDR2 ANQGSEA. J lost 0 bases, V lost 1 base, and 2 bases had no gene match. The CDR3 coding sequence is TGCAGCGTTGAAGGGACTAGCGGGAGGAGCTCCTACAATGAGCAGTTCTTC. It specifies CSVEGTSGRSSYNEQFF.

This clone was seen a handful of times. The chain couples TRBV6-1 to TRBJ2-5; 7 nucleotides align to TRBD1. Judging by the DNA end, TRBJ2-7 fits better; the J call may be wrong. Per the germline V gene, CDR1 is MNHNS and CDR2 is SASEGT. The CDR3 sequence is 12 residues long. CDR3 protein: CAIRGQRYEQYF. Here the CDR3 DNA reads TGTGCCATCAGGGGACAGCGCTACGAGCAGTACTTC.

The gene calls are TRBV7-9 and TRBJ1-5; tentative D call: TRBD1 (5 bases). This CDR3 has 13 residues. Trimming took off 4 bases at V and 4 bases at J, with 8 bases between the two ends. Germline V gives CDR1 SEHNR, CDR2 FQNEAQ (reference sequence). CDR3 coding DNA: TGTGCCAGCAGCTCGGACACAAATCAGCCCCAGCATTTT. It encodes CASSSDTNQPQHF.

This clone was seen once. V gene TRBV6-5 combines with J gene TRBJ1-1; 8 bases map to TRBD1. The CDR3 length is 14 residues. The V and J ends lost 6 bases and 4 bases, in that order; junction bases with no gene match: 7. Germline CDR1 MNHEY, CDR2 SVGAGI. The chain's CDR3 is CASRKRQGPTEAFF. The CDR3 DNA reads as TGTGCCAGCAGGAAACGACAGGGGCCCACTGAAGCTTTCTTT.

The rearrangement links TRBV18 to TRBJ2-7; TRBD1 is a possible D gene (6 bases). Trimming pared 4 bases from V and 1 base from J, leaving 17 bases between. CDR1 and CDR2 from the germline V gene are KGHSH and LQKENI. This CDR3 region has 16 residues. The CDR3 DNA reads TGTGCCAGCTCACGGTACGATAGGGGGAGTTCCTACGAGCAGTACTTC. Protein: CASSRYDRGSSYEQYF.

Points on this clone: Germline and junction disagree at one end, which may indicate a read error. This same CDR3 is encoded by further DNA sequences in the sample. The chain joins TRBV7-6 to TRBJ1-1, with 7 bases matching TRBD1. The V gene's germline CDR1 is SGHVS and CDR2 FNYEAQ. The length of the CDR3 is 13 residues. The CDR3 sequence is CASSSTGRTEAFF. The CDR3 nucleotides read TGCGCCAGCAGCTCGACAGGGAGGACTGAAGCTTTCTTT.